A selection of T cell receptor beta chains follows, all from one sample in a study of cytomegalovirus exposure and HLA in healthy donors. Clones were sequenced by immunoSEQ multiplex PCR, and TCRdb holds only the in-frame ones, with some missing. The sample consists of roughly 280,000 clones, roughly 70% of them appearing once. The sequenced material came from PBMCs. Source of these receptors: a female donor in good health and CMV-seronegative. CDR3s include the opening cysteine and the closing phenylalanine or tryptophan. Fields, in order: V gene, J gene, CDR3 length, CDR3 protein.

V: TRBV27
J: TRBJ2-7
length: 14
CDR3: CASQQFIVSPEQYF

V: TRBV19
J: TRBJ1-2
length: 13
CDR3: CASSTGLFYGYTF

V: TRBV4-1
J: TRBJ1-1
length: 17
CDR3: CASSQSSLRKRGTEAFF

V: TRBV11-1
J: TRBJ2-1
length: 15
CDR3: CASSLAAGGPNEQFF

V: TRBV14
J: TRBJ1-1
length: 15
CDR3: CASSTSTGRNTEAFF

V: TRBV6-5
J: TRBJ1-1
length: 15
CDR3: CASTPSDRANTEAFF

V: TRBV27
J: TRBJ1-4
length: 13
CDR3: CASSRRDGEKLFF

V: TRBV7-8
J: TRBJ1-5
length: 14
CDR3: CASSYGQTNQPQHF

V: TRBV20-1
J: TRBJ2-3
length: 11
CDR3: CSAPRADTQYF

V: TRBV28
J: TRBJ2-3
length: 12
CDR3: CASTGTGDTQYF

V: TRBV7-2
J: TRBJ2-5
length: 14
CDR3: CASSLGGQIETQYF

V: TRBV7-9
J: TRBJ1-5
length: 15
CDR3: CASSLDGASAQPQHF

V: TRBV9
J: TRBJ2-2
length: 16
CDR3: CASSAGWRVYTGELFF

V: TRBV11-3
J: TRBJ2-1
length: 15
CDR3: CASSLGAGEYNEQFF

V: TRBV11-3
J: TRBJ1-1
length: 12
CDR3: CASSLSGAEAFF

V: TRBV2
J: TRBJ2-3
length: 14
CDR3: CASSLSRGTDTQYF

V: TRBV27
J: TRBJ2-2
length: 15
CDR3: CASSEQGAGTGELFF

V: TRBV6-5
J: TRBJ2-7
length: 16
CDR3: CASSYSPGGSSYEQYF

V: TRBV11-2
J: TRBJ2-2
length: 16
CDR3: CASSLTGGREAGELFF

V: TRBV11-2
J: TRBJ2-1
length: 15
CDR3: CASSLAGGPGNEQFF

V: TRBV7-9
J: TRBJ1-1
length: 12
CDR3: CASSLDPGEAFF

V: TRBV4-1
J: -
length: 13
CDR3: CASRPTDSYEQYF

V: TRBV19
J: TRBJ2-7
length: 15
CDR3: CASSPAGTGTDEQYF

V: TRBV11-3
J: TRBJ1-1
length: 15
CDR3: CASSSRTGSNTEAFF

V: TRBV7-9
J: TRBJ1-5
length: 16
CDR3: CASSFYGTDSNQPQHF

V: TRBV1
J: TRBJ1-4
length: 16
CDR3: CTSSQDFEVTNEKLFF

V: TRBV11-3
J: TRBJ2-1
length: 15
CDR3: CASSLAGTGLDEQFF

V: TRBV7-9
J: TRBJ2-3
length: 15
CDR3: CASSLGLAGSDTQYF

V: TRBV4-2
J: TRBJ2-3
length: 14
CDR3: CASSQAVGGDTQYF

V: TRBV11-3
J: TRBJ2-5
length: 13
CDR3: CASSFRGAETQYF

V: TRBV7-6
J: TRBJ2-1
length: 14
CDR3: CASSPRGAGNEQFF

V: TRBV2
J: TRBJ1-1
length: 13
CDR3: CASSPDRDTEAFF

V: TRBV5-1
J: TRBJ2-2
length: 16
CDR3: CASSLRASRDTGELFF

V: TRBV6-6
J: TRBJ1-1
length: 14
CDR3: CASSYDRGNTEAFF

V: TRBV4-1
J: TRBJ2-2
length: 16
CDR3: CASSTQPGTTGGELFF

V: TRBV27
J: TRBJ2-3
length: 16
CDR3: CASTPAKSGTTDTQYF

V: TRBV18
J: TRBJ2-7
length: 13
CDR3: CASSPGTGVEQYF

V: TRBV18
J: TRBJ2-5
length: 16
CDR3: CASSRDRDPYQETQYF

V: TRBV18
J: TRBJ1-1
length: 16
CDR3: CASSPLTVSTNTEAFF

V: TRBV5-1
J: TRBJ2-5
length: 14
CDR3: CASSLGLAGETQYF

V: TRBV28
J: TRBJ2-7
length: 14
CDR3: CASIRSLAGDEQYF

V: TRBV10-2
J: TRBJ2-2
length: 14
CDR3: CASSWRGQGGELFF

V: TRBV19
J: TRBJ1-1
length: 13
CDR3: CASGTGVNTEAFF

V: TRBV19
J: TRBJ2-1
length: 17
CDR3: CASSLIEASGRSNEQFF

V: TRBV7-6
J: TRBJ2-2
length: 17
CDR3: CASSSHYETSATGELFF

V: TRBV6-1
J: TRBJ1-4
length: 15
CDR3: CASSPGGGVREKLFF

V: TRBV7-9
J: TRBJ2-7
length: 12
CDR3: CSSSRYPYEQYF

V: TRBV5-1
J: TRBJ2-2
length: 16
CDR3: CASSPLTGALTGELFF

V: TRBV7-6
J: TRBJ2-1
length: 15
CDR3: CASSRTSGDYNEQFF

V: TRBV4-1
J: -
length: 15
CDR3: CASSQALRGTYEQYF

V: TRBV7-9
J: TRBJ1-1
length: 13
CDR3: CSSSFGQGGGAFF

V: TRBV28
J: TRBJ1-4
length: 16
CDR3: CASSLFGQGHHEKLFF